This T cell receptor (beta chain) was retrieved from a study of T cells in localized non-small cell lung cancer. The CDR3 totals 16 residues. CDR1 and CDR2 (germline): SEHNR, FQNEAQ (reference sequence). V lost 2 bases and J lost 3; bases outside the gene matches: 6. TCRdb's copy holds only in-frame clones and misses some; the assay was immunoSEQ multiplex PCR. Of about 48,000 clones listed, 77% are singletons. Material: peripheral blood, obtained before any cancer treatment. This chain joins TRBV7-9 and TRBJ1-3; TRBD1 matches at 8 bases. The sequence was collected from a man aged 40-75 years with stage I squamous cell lung carcinoma. This CDR3 is CASSLPGGAGGNTIYF. As DNA, the CDR3 is TGTGCCAGCAGCTTACCAGGGGGCGCGGGTGGAAACACCATATATTTT.